This entry concerns a single TCR beta chain. As yet, its antigen is unknown. The data are from a study of cytomegalovirus exposure and HLA in healthy donors. Findings and limits, study-wide: Rare TCR sequences predominated, though certain public TCRs were found in many donors. Subsequent analysis of the 120 or so validation repertoires found a tendency for first-cohort TCR clusters to co-occur.

The data were produced by immunoSEQ multiplex PCR, yet TCRdb's version contains in-frame clones alone and is incomplete. The profile shows about 160,000 clones, roughly nine tenths of them singletons. J was trimmed by 6 bases and V by 5 bases; bases with no gene match: 9. The CDR3 contains 15 residues. CDR1 and CDR2 from the germline V gene are MNHNY and SVGAGI (reference sequence). The chain recombines TRBV6-6 with TRBJ2-3, with 9 bases identical to TRBD1. This receptor was obtained from a man younger than 35 in good health and CMV-seropositive. Material for sequencing was PBMCs. This CDR3 is CASSDPRQGGDTQYF. CDR3 in DNA: TGTGCCAGCAGTGACCCAAGACAGGGGGGGGATACGCAGTATTTT.